The 27 T cell receptor beta chains reported below all come from one sample, sequenced in a study of cytomegalovirus exposure and HLA in healthy donors. The PCR used 60 Vbeta and 13 Jbeta primers. Measured with immunoSEQ multiplex PCR; TCRdb has only the in-frame clones, and not every one. Here the sample spans 100,000 to 150,000 clones, about 78% being singletons. Sequences were obtained from PBMCs. The receptor set was obtained from a human donor in good health.

The chain couples TRBV5-4 to TRBJ1-1; D remains ambiguous. Germline CDR1 is SGHNT and CDR2 is YYREEE (reference sequence). The V gene lost 6 bases and the J gene lost 3 bases, with 12 bases spanning the gap. The CDR3 loop spans 13 amino acids. CDR3 DNA sequence: TGTGCCAGCACCGCAGACTGGGACACTGAAGCTTTCTTT. Translation gives CASTADWDTEAFF.

The rearrangement uses TRBV5-6 and TRBJ1-3; D is possibly TRBD1 (6 bases). The V end was cut by 7 bases, the J end by 6 bases, with 14 bases between. The CDR3 is 13 residues long. Germline assignment: CDR1 SGHDT and CDR2 YYEEEE. The CDR3: CASGGTKQNTIYF. CDR3 bases: TGTGCCAGCGGGGGCACAAAACAAAACACCATATATTTT.

CDR3 bases: TGTGCCAGCAGCAAAGTATACAACAGCTCTGGGGCCAACGTCCTGACTTTC. This encodes CASSKVYNSSGANVLTF. The chain recombines TRBV21-1 with TRBJ2-6; TRBD1, the table's D call, lacks a check against the DNA. TRBV21-1 is noted as a pseudogene. The CDR3 is made up of 17 amino acids.

Comment on this clone: Other DNA sequences in this specimen translate into the identical CDR3. The V call is TRBV6-5, the J call TRBJ2-7; 13 positions match TRBD2. The CDR3 loop spans 14 amino acids. V shed 5 bases, J shed 4 bases, and the junction held 2 bases outside the gene matches. Germline CDR1 and CDR2: MNHEY and SVGAGI. CDR3 sequence: CASSRTSGRYEQYF. Written as DNA, the CDR3 is TGTGCCAGCAGTCGGACTAGCGGGAGATACGAGCAGTACTTC.

There are a few counts of this clone. CDR3 amino acids: CASSRSGLARNEQFF. CDR3 nucleotides: TGTGCCAGCAGTCGGTCGGGACTAGCAAGGAATGAGCAGTTCTTC. The rearrangement uses TRBV6-5 and TRBJ2-1; 9 positions agree with TRBD2. Trimming at V came to 5 bases and at J to 7 bases, leaving 9 bases not matched to a gene. The V gene's germline CDR1 is MNHEY and CDR2 SVGAGI. The CDR3 contains 15 residues.

CDR3 sequence reads: CASSVGPSSYEQYF. In nucleotides, the CDR3 is TGCGCCAGCAGCGTTGGCCCCTCCTCCTACGAGCAGTACTTC. The V gene is TRBV5-1, the J gene TRBJ2-7; D is uncertain. V dropped 4 bases and J dropped 0 bases, with 11 bases sitting between them. This CDR3 has 14 residues. CDR1 and CDR2 from the germline V gene are SGHRS and YFSETQ.

This clone turned up a few times. The chain employs TRBV10-3 and TRBJ2-3; possibly TRBD2 for D (6 bases). This CDR3 is 14 amino acids long. CDR1 and CDR2 (germline): ENHRY, SYGVKD. V was trimmed by 5 bases and J by 6 bases, leaving 15 bases between them. The CDR3 DNA reads TGTGCCATCAGTCCCCGACTAGTAGCGGATACGCAGTATTTT. It codes for CAISPRLVADTQYF.

This rearrangement joins TRBV10-3 to TRBJ1-5; D unresolved. The CDR3 has 13 residues. Trimming took off 3 bases at V and 4 bases at J, with 7 bases between the two ends. CDR1 is ENHRY and CDR2 is SYGVKD in the germline V gene. Here the CDR3 reads CAISEAPNQPQHF. CDR3 nucleotides: TGTGCCATCAGTGAAGCCCCAAATCAGCCCCAGCATTTT.

Notes on this clone: Germline is not matched at one junction end, which may reflect a read error. This rearrangement joins TRBV7-7 to TRBJ2-1, with D hard to call. The CDR3 runs to 12 residues. Germline loops: CDR1 SSHAT, CDR2 FNYEAQ (reference sequence). The CDR3 region has the DNA TGTGCTAGCAGCTTAGATGGCGGTGAGCAGTTCTTC. Translated, it gives CASSLDGGEQFF.

The J gene is TRBJ2-7, the V gene TRBV29-1, with 12 positions matching TRBD2. Germline V CDR1 and CDR2: SQVTM, ANQGSEA. This CDR3 spans 14 amino acids. J gave up 4 bases and V 4 bases, and 5 bases lay outside the gene matches. CDR3 region: CSVAATSGSYEQYF. CDR3 nucleotides: TGCAGCGTTGCGGCGACTAGCGGGAGTTACGAGCAGTACTTC.

This rearrangement joins TRBV28 to TRBJ1-1, with a weak D call TRBD1 (6 bases). Trimming cost V 3 bases and J 8 bases, with 13 bases left between them. The CDR3 loop spans 13 amino acids. The germline gives CDR1 MDHEN, CDR2 SYDVKM. CDR3 sequence: CASSFLYRAEAFF. The DNA of the CDR3 is TGTGCCAGCAGTTTTCTATACAGGGCCGAAGCTTTCTTT. The full variable domain, its missing parts supplied by reference TRBV28 and TRBJ1-1, is DVKVTQSSRYLVKRTGEKVFLECVQDMDHENMFWYRQDPGLGLRLIYFSYDVKMKEKGDIPEGYSVSREKKERFSLILESASTNQTSMYLCASSFLYRAEAFFGQGTRLTVV.

CDR3 region: CAWTRDRDRGYTF. The DNA of the CDR3 is TGTGCCTGGACCCGGGACAGGGATAGGGGCTACACCTTC. The J gene is TRBJ1-2, the V gene TRBV30, with TRBD1 matching over 9 bases. The CDR3 is 13 amino acids. V lost 4 bases to trimming and J lost 8 bases; unmatched junction nucleotides: 8. Germline V gene sequence: CDR1 GTSNPN, CDR2 SVGIG (reference sequence).

This chain's CDR3 is CASSLRLAGGPWTGELFF. For the CDR3, the DNA is TGTGCCAGCAGCTTACGACTAGCGGGAGGGCCATGGACCGGGGAGCTGTTTTTT. The chain is built from TRBV11-3 and TRBJ2-2, with TRBD2 identical over 14 bases. J was trimmed by 5 bases and V by 2 bases; bases with no gene match: 7. The CDR3 is 18 amino acids. The germline CDR1 and CDR2 sequences are SGHNT and YENEEA.

This clone was seen a few times. This chain connects TRBV10-3 to TRBJ1-3; 7 bases match TRBD1. The CDR3 contains 17 residues. CDR1 and CDR2 (germline): ENHRY, SYGVKD. Trimming took 4 bases from V and 0 from J; bases not matched to a gene: 9. The CDR3 reads CAISALTGSVSGNTIYF. The CDR3 DNA reads TGTGCCATCAGTGCGTTGACAGGGTCGGTCTCTGGAAACACCATATATTTT.

The V and J genes are TRBV7-8 and TRBJ2-1, with 13 bases lining up with TRBD2. The CDR3 has 19 amino acids. The J segment lost 4 bases and the V segment lost 5 bases, leaving 14 bases of the junction unmatched. CDR1 and CDR2 (germline): SGHVS, FQNEAQ. The CDR3 coding sequence is TGTGCCAGCAGCCCCCGTTCTCCCGGACTAGCGGGAGCTTACAATGAGCAGTTCTTC. This sequence encodes CASSPRSPGLAGAYNEQFF.

The genes are TRBV9 and TRBJ1-2; D perhaps matches TRBD1 (5 bases). The CDR3 has 16 residues. From germline, CDR1 is SGDLS and CDR2 YYNGEE. Trimming stripped 4 bases from V and 1 base from J, with 17 bases between. The CDR3: CASSPTGGAVNYGYTF. In DNA, the CDR3 is TGTGCCAGCAGCCCCACGGGAGGGGCCGTTAACTATGGCTACACCTTC.

The J gene is TRBJ2-5, the V gene TRBV19; D may be TRBD1 (6 bases). CDR1 is LNHDA and CDR2 is SQIVND in the germline V gene (reference sequence). The germline V and J ends were trimmed by 6 bases and 5 bases, with 19 bases remaining between them. This CDR3 region has 15 residues. The DNA for the CDR3 is TGTGCCAGTAGCCAACAGGGTGGGGTGGGTGAGACCCAGTACTTC. As protein: CASSQQGGVGETQYF.

The CDR3 sequence is CASTRGGGNTDTQYF. The CDR3 DNA follows: TGTGCCAGCACCCGAGGGGGGGGAAACACAGATACGCAGTATTTT. V and J are TRBV28 and TRBJ2-3; perhaps TRBD2 as D (7 bases). The CDR3 length is 15 residues. Trimming cost V 7 bases and J 2 bases, with 16 bases left between them. From germline, CDR1 is MDHEN and CDR2 SYDVKM.

The chain links TRBV7-9 to TRBJ2-3; a weak D match, TRBD1 (5 bases). There are 14 residues in the CDR3. Between the trimmed V and J ends, which lost 5 bases and 4 bases, there was a span of 13 bases. Germline V gene lookup returns CDR1 SEHNR and CDR2 FQNEAQ (reference sequence). The CDR3 sequence: CASSRQYPPDTQYF. The CDR3 DNA sequence: TGTGCCAGCAGCCGACAGTACCCACCAGATACGCAGTATTTT.

J is TRBJ2-7 and V is TRBV2; 7 positions match TRBD2. The CDR3 consists of 19 residues. CDR1 and CDR2 (germline): SNHLY, FYNNEI. Trimming took 0 bases from V and 0 from J; bases not matched to a gene: 14. The CDR3 reads CASSEAHPVRRGSSYEQYF. CDR3 DNA sequence: TGTGCCAGCAGTGAAGCACACCCCGTCAGGCGGGGGAGCTCCTACGAGCAGTACTTC.

V gene TRBV28 combines with J gene TRBJ1-1; D ambiguous. CDR1 and CDR2 (germline): MDHEN, SYDVKM. There are 16 residues in the CDR3. Trimming shortened V by 6 bases and J by 0 bases, and 17 bases separated the two germline ends. For the CDR3, the DNA is TGTGCCAGCAGCCCCGAGGGCATACCCATGAACACTGAAGCTTTCTTT. Protein sequence: CASSPEGIPMNTEAFF.

CDR3 loop: CARDGLAGGPGRARTYEQYF. Written as DNA, the CDR3 is TGTGCCAGGGACGGACTAGCGGGAGGGCCCGGGAGGGCCCGGACCTACGAGCAGTACTTC. This chain connects TRBV9 to TRBJ2-7, with 15 bases fitting TRBD2. CDR3 length equals 20 residues. Trimming at V came to 8 bases and at J to 2 bases, leaving 20 bases not matched to a gene. Germline V CDR1 and CDR2: SGDLS, YYNGEE.

The V gene is TRBV5-8, the J gene TRBJ2-1; TRBD1 matches 12 bases. V shed 1 base, J shed 6 bases, and the junction held 2 bases outside the gene matches. Germline CDR1 is SGHTS and CDR2 is YDEGEE. This CDR3 comprises 15 residues. The CDR3 DNA reads TGTGCCAGCAGCTTGTGGGACAGGGGGCTCAATGAGCAGTTCTTC. Translated, it gives CASSLWDRGLNEQFF.

This clone was detected only a few times. J is TRBJ2-3 and V is TRBV2, with D possibly being TRBD1 (6 bases). Germline V gene data show CDR1 as SNHLY and CDR2 as FYNNEI. V lost 5 bases and J 5 bases, leaving 14 bases between the germline ends. The CDR3 has 14 residues. The CDR3 spells CASSLDRRQDTQYF. The CDR3 DNA sequence: TGTGCCAGCAGTCTCGACAGGAGGCAAGATACGCAGTATTTT.

This clone was picked up one time. The J gene is TRBJ2-2, the V gene TRBV14; the D gene is possibly TRBD1 (5 bases). V was shortened by 6 bases and J by 8 bases, with 19 bases between the two germline ends. The V gene's germline CDR1 is SGHDN and CDR2 FVKESK. This CDR3 contains 15 residues. The CDR3, as DNA: TGTGCCAGCAGACCTTACCAAGGCCACAGGGGGGAGCTGTTTTTT. This sequence encodes CASRPYQGHRGELFF.

This chain joins TRBV7-3 and TRBJ2-1, with D possibly matching TRBD1 (7 bases). Trimming removed 4 bases at V and 6 bases at J, with 25 bases between. The CDR3 loop spans 18 amino acids. The germline V gene encodes CDR1 SGHTA and CDR2 FQGTGA. This chain's CDR3 is CASSSSGGAGSAFNEQFF. The CDR3 region has the DNA TGTGCCAGCAGCTCTTCAGGGGGAGCGGGCTCGGCATTCAATGAGCAGTTCTTC.

The genes are TRBV15 and TRBJ2-3, with 7 bases identical to TRBD2. V shed 1 base, J shed 1 base, and the junction held 14 bases outside the gene matches. The CDR3 totals 19 residues. Germline-derived CDR1 and CDR2 are LNHNV and YYDKDF (reference sequence). The CDR3 is CATSRAGGPGVYGTDTQYF. CDR3 sequence (DNA): TGTGCCACCAGCAGAGCGGGAGGCCCTGGGGTGTATGGCACAGATACGCAGTATTTT.